This paragraph reports one T cell receptor (beta chain). The antigen is unknown. This record comes from a study of T cell repertoires in cytomegalovirus infection. Looking at the study overall: Use of recently identified HLA-C-restricted and well-studied HLA-B-restricted CMV epitopes was part of the study.

TCRdb re-called the reads with MiXCR, one entry per CDR3 protein. The sample shows about a million distinct CDR3 sequences, 25% to 40% of them seen only once. The V gene lost 3 bases and the J gene lost 2 bases, with 10 bases spanning the gap. This CDR3 is built from 14 residues. CDR1 and CDR2 from the germline V gene are MNHNY and SVGAGI (reference sequence). Findings and limits, study-wide: CMV-specific TCR beta clonotypes restricted by HLA-C were the ones dominating the ex vivo response. Accumulated public TCR beta family frequency recognized individuals carrying CMV together with the relevant HLA.

This sample comprised cultured CD8+ T cells from PBMCs, obtained from culture after CMV antigen stimulation. This receptor was taken from a human donor in good health (CMV status not recorded). Some clones in this sample may be carry-over from other donors' samples. The chain combines TRBV6-6 with TRBJ2-5; D gene ambiguous. CDR3 in amino acids: CASSYRASQETQYF. The CDR3 DNA reads as TGTGCCAGCAGTTATAGGGCTTCACAAGAGACCCAGTACTTC.